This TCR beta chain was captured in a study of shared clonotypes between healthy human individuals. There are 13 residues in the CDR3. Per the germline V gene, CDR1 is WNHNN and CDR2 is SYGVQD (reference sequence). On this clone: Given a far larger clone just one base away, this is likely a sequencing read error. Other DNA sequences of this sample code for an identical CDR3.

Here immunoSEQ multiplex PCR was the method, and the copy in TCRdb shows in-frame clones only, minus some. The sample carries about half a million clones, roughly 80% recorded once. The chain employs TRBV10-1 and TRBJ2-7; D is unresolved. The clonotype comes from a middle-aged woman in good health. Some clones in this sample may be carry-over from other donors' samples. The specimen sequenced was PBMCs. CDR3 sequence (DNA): TGCGCCAGCAGCCCTGGATTCTCCTATGAGCAGTACTTC. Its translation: CASSPGFSYEQYF.